Below, 28 T cell receptor beta chains from the same sample are listed, as sequenced in a study of T cell changes during pregnancy in multiple sclerosis. Sequenced by immunoSEQ multiplex PCR; TCRdb stores in-frame clones only, minus some. This sample carries approximately 53,000 clones, about nine tenths of them seen once, and the ten largest clones take around 0.25%. The sample here was CD4+ T cells from peripheral blood mononuclear cells, taken in the second trimester of pregnancy. These receptors were obtained from a female donor with multiple sclerosis, enrolled in a pregnancy study.

The rearrangement links TRBV7-9 to TRBJ1-1; 8 bases match TRBD1. CDR1 SEHNR and CDR2 FQNEAQ come from the germline V gene (reference sequence). The CDR3 extends over 13 amino acids. The V segment lost 2 bases and the J segment 4 bases; nucleotides outside the gene matches: 0. CDR3 sequence reads: CASSLTGGTEAFF. CDR3 coding DNA: TGTGCCAGCAGCTTAACAGGGGGCACTGAAGCTTTCTTT.

CDR3 sequence reads: CAWSKQLGNGYTF. The CDR3 DNA reads as TGTGCCTGGAGTAAACAGCTGGGTAATGGCTACACCTTC. The rearrangement joins TRBV30 to TRBJ1-2; D unclear. CDR1 is GTSNPN, CDR2 SVGIG, per germline (reference sequence). Trimming removed 2 bases from V and 6 bases from J, with 13 bases in between. The CDR3 sequence is 13 residues long.

This rearrangement joins TRBV7-3 to TRBJ2-1, with 9 bases fitting TRBD2. Germline trimming cut 5 bases from V and 3 bases from J; bases unmatched to any gene: 2. The CDR3 has 14 residues. Germline CDR1 reads SGHTA; CDR2 reads FQGTGA. This chain's CDR3 is CASSGGGVYNEQFF. CDR3 sequence (DNA): TGTGCCAGCAGCGGCGGGGGGGTCTACAATGAGCAGTTCTTC.

This clone appeared a single time. The chain couples TRBV9 to TRBJ1-3, with 8 bases lining up with TRBD1. The CDR3 loop spans 15 amino acids. The junction had 5 bases not matched to a gene; V was cut back by 3 bases and J by 3 bases. Germline CDR1 is SGDLS and CDR2 is YYNGEE. CDR3 sequence: CASSERTGYGNTIYF. CDR3 in DNA: TGTGCCAGCAGCGAAAGGACAGGGTATGGAAACACCATATATTTT.

V usage is TRBV7-8 and J usage is TRBJ1-5; 10 bases match TRBD1. V dropped 5 bases and J dropped 4; count of bases not matched to a gene: 2. CDR1 and CDR2 (germline): SGHVS, FQNEAQ. The CDR3 is made up of 14 amino acids. CDR3 loop: CASSQDRGNQPQHF. CDR3 nucleotide sequence: TGTGCCAGCAGCCAGGACAGGGGGAATCAGCCCCAGCATTTT.

V usage is TRBV25-1 and J usage is TRBJ2-3; TRBD2 might be the D (7 bases). V lost 1 base, J lost 6 bases, and 20 bases lay in between. Germline V gives CDR1 MGHDK, CDR2 SYGVNS. The CDR3 is 17 amino acids. Here the CDR3 DNA reads TGTGCCAGCAGTGAATGGGGGGGCGTATTGGTTGCGGATACGCAGTATTTT. This codes for CASSEWGGVLVADTQYF.

The chain carries TRBV28 and TRBJ2-7; D unresolved. The germline CDR1 and CDR2 sequences are MDHEN and SYDVKM. Trimming took 6 bases from V and 3 from J, leaving 9 bases between them. The CDR3 loop spans 12 amino acids. CDR3 coding DNA: TGTGCCAGCAGCTTGCGTTTCTACGAGCAGTACTTC. This translates into CASSLRFYEQYF.

The V call is TRBV13, the J call TRBJ2-3; 14 positions agree with TRBD2. The CDR3 length is 18 residues. Per the germline V gene, CDR1 is PRHDT and CDR2 is FYEKMQ (reference sequence). Losses at the gene ends were 0 bases for V and 5 bases for J; bases not matched to a gene: 7. The CDR3 nucleotides are TGTGCCAGCAGCTTAGGTTCTCCGGGACTAGCGGGGGAAGATACGCAGTATTTT. Translation gives CASSLGSPGLAGEDTQYF.

The chain employs TRBV13 and TRBJ2-7, with 11 bases that match TRBD1. Looked up from germline, CDR1 is PRHDT and CDR2 is FYEKMQ (reference sequence). CDR3 length: 18 amino acids. Losses at the gene ends were 3 bases for V and 1 base for J; bases not matched to a gene: 11. CDR3 sequence: CASSFFAAGTGGSYEQYF. CDR3 DNA sequence: TGTGCCAGCAGCTTTTTCGCCGCCGGGACAGGGGGATCCTACGAGCAGTACTTC.

The chain uses TRBV5-6 and TRBJ2-2; 11 positions agree with TRBD2. Germline values: CDR1 SGHDT, CDR2 YYEEEE. The CDR3 covers 17 residues. Losses at the gene ends were 6 bases for V and 0 bases for J; bases not matched to a gene: 7. CDR3 nucleotide sequence: TGTGCCAGCAAGGAGGGGACTAGCGGACCGAACACCGGGGAGCTGTTTTTT. This codes for CASKEGTSGPNTGELFF.

The chain is built from TRBV14 and TRBJ2-3, with TRBD2 matching 8 bases. Germline CDR1 and CDR2: SGHDN and FVKESK. The J segment lost 3 bases and the V segment lost 3 bases, leaving 5 bases of the junction unmatched. The CDR3 covers 15 residues. The CDR3 protein is CASSQERGITDTQYF. The CDR3 bases are TGTGCCAGCAGCCAGGAGCGGGGGATTACAGATACGCAGTATTTT.

The chain couples TRBV30 to TRBJ1-1; D is perhaps TRBD1 (6 bases). CDR1 is GTSNPN, CDR2 SVGIG, per germline (reference sequence). The CDR3 totals 12 residues. The V gene lost 3 bases and the J gene lost 11 bases, with 16 bases spanning the gap. For the CDR3, the DNA is TGTGCCTGGAGCGCGGGGGCTCCGGGGGCTTTCTTT. Translating gives CAWSAGAPGAFF.

This clone was detected only once. CDR3 sequence (DNA): TGTGCCAGCAGTCGGTGGGGGGACGAGCAGTACTTC. Protein sequence: CASSRWGDEQYF. The gene calls are TRBV5-6 and TRBJ2-7; D may be TRBD2 (6 bases). Deletions cut 5 bases from V and 5 bases from J, with 11 bases between. Germline loops: CDR1 SGHDT, CDR2 YYEEEE. This CDR3 contains 12 residues.

The V gene is TRBV18, the J gene TRBJ2-3, with a weak D call TRBD2 (6 bases). CDR3 length: 19 residues. Between the trimmed V and J ends, which lost 3 bases and 5 bases, there was a span of 27 bases. From germline, CDR1 is KGHSH and CDR2 LQKENI. This chain's CDR3 is CASSPRGIKAGLERDTQYF. The DNA of the CDR3 is TGTGCCAGCTCACCCAGAGGGATTAAGGCGGGGCTGGAGAGAGATACGCAGTATTTT. Full variable domain (rest looked up from reference TRBV18 and TRBJ2-3): NAGVMQNPRHLVRRRGQEARLRCSPMKGHSHVYWYRQLPEEGLKFMVYLQKENIIDESGMPKERFSAEFPKEGPSILRIQQVVRGDSAAYFCASSPRGIKAGLERDTQYFGPGTRLTVL.

The chain employs TRBV27 and TRBJ1-1, with TRBD1 matching over 7 bases. Looked up from germline, CDR1 is MNHEY and CDR2 is SMNVEV (reference sequence). The trim removed 8 bases at V and 0 bases at J, leaving 3 bases unmatched. The CDR3 has 13 amino acids. CDR3 in amino acids: CASRQGMNTEAFF. Written as DNA, the CDR3 is TGTGCCAGCCGACAGGGAATGAACACTGAAGCTTTCTTT.

This clone was seen once. This sequence joins TRBV14 and TRBJ2-2; D gene unclear. In germline, CDR1 is SGHDN, CDR2 FVKESK. The ends were cut back, 2 bases at V and 1 base at J, with 8 bases in the middle. This CDR3 is 15 amino acids long. This chain's CDR3 is CASSQRSLNTGELFF. The CDR3 nucleotides are TGTGCCAGCAGCCAACGGTCCTTGAACACCGGGGAGCTGTTTTTT. Combining the CDR3 with reference TRBV14 and TRBJ2-2 gives the whole variable domain EAGVTQFPSHSVIEKGQTVTLRCDPISGHDNLYWYRRVMGKEIKFLLHFVKESKQDESGMPNNRFLAERTGGTYSTLKVQPAELEDSGVYFCASSQRSLNTGELFFGEGSRLTVL.

The V and J genes are TRBV27 and TRBJ1-2, with D possibly TRBD1 on 5 matching bases. Trimming cost V 8 bases and J 7 bases, with 14 bases left between them. CDR1 is MNHEY, CDR2 SMNVEV, per germline (reference sequence). The CDR3 loop spans 12 amino acids. CDR3 in amino acids: CASGRTGGGYTF. The CDR3 DNA is TGTGCCAGCGGCCGAACGGGGGGTGGCTACACCTTC.

The CDR3 sequence is CAISTIANTEAFF. For the CDR3, the DNA is TGTGCCATCAGTACTATAGCGAACACTGAAGCTTTCTTT. The chain employs TRBV10-3 and TRBJ1-1; the D is unclear. This CDR3 is 13 amino acids long. From germline, CDR1 is ENHRY and CDR2 SYGVKD. V lost 5 bases, J lost 1 base, and 8 bases lay in between.

This clone was observed once. The chain uses TRBV28 and TRBJ2-7, with D possibly TRBD1 on 6 matching bases. V lost 6 bases to trimming and J lost 6 bases, with 15 bases between them. The CDR3 spans 13 residues. Per germline, CDR1 MDHEN and CDR2 SYDVKM. CDR3 amino acids: CASRLHRAREQYF. The CDR3 nucleotides are TGTGCCAGCAGGTTACACAGGGCACGCGAGCAGTACTTC.

The chain employs TRBV5-6 and TRBJ1-2, with 10 bases matching TRBD1. Germline trimming cut 3 bases from V and 5 bases from J; bases unmatched to any gene: 1. Germline CDR1 is SGHDT and CDR2 is YYEEEE. The CDR3 is 13 amino acids. CDR3 in amino acids: CASSWGQGYGYTF. CDR3 bases: TGTGCCAGCAGCTGGGGACAGGGGTATGGCTACACCTTC.

The chain combines TRBV28 with TRBJ1-5; TRBD1 agrees at 8 bases. Trimming cost V 6 bases and J 7 bases; bases outside gene matches: 8. The CDR3 covers 14 residues. Germline V gene data show CDR1 as MDHEN and CDR2 as SYDVKM. CDR3 region: CASSSGGARQPQHF. CDR3 DNA sequence: TGTGCCAGCAGCTCAGGGGGCGCGAGGCAGCCCCAGCATTTT.

The V gene is TRBV11-2, the J gene TRBJ2-5; D gene unclear. Trimming cost V 5 bases and J 7 bases, with 11 bases left between them. This CDR3 has 12 amino acids. Germline V CDR1 and CDR2: SGHAT, FQNNGV. For the CDR3, the DNA is TGTGCCAGCAGCCTAAGTTATGGGACCCAGTACTTC. This encodes CASSLSYGTQYF.

V and J are TRBV10-1 and TRBJ1-1; D may be TRBD1 (5 bases). The germline V and J ends were trimmed by 6 bases and 0 bases, with 8 bases remaining between them. Per germline, CDR1 WNHNN and CDR2 SYGVQD (reference sequence). This CDR3 is built from 13 residues. DNA of the CDR3: TGCGCCAGCAGCGACAGTTTGAACACTGAAGCTTTCTTT. This gives the protein CASSDSLNTEAFF.

Of note for this clone: At one end, the junction sequence differs from germline, possibly due to a read error. This chain links TRBV19 with TRBJ2-7, with D perhaps TRBD2 (5 bases). Germline values: CDR1 LNHDA, CDR2 SQIVND (reference sequence). CDR3 size: 14 residues. CDR3 sequence: CASSIDVRRAGISF. CDR3 DNA: TGTGCCAGTAGTATAGATGTCCGGCGGGCAGGAATCTCCTTC.

This sequence joins TRBV1 and TRBJ2-7; TRBD2 reflects the table's D call only, with no check against the DNA. TRBV1 is annotated as a pseudogene. The CDR3 covers 14 residues. This chain's CDR3 is CTSSQVLLEDEQYF. The CDR3 DNA reads as TGCACCAGCAGCCAAGTACTTCTGGAGGACGAGCAGTACTTC.

The chain uses TRBV21-1 and TRBJ1-2; the table names TRBD1, a call not compared with the DNA. TRBV21-1 is marked as a pseudogene. The CDR3 is 15 amino acids. The CDR3 bases are TGTGCCAGCAGCAAAGCCCGGACAGCTAACTATGGCTACACCTTC. Protein sequence: CASSKARTANYGYTF.

V and J are TRBV5-1 and TRBJ2-7; D is perhaps TRBD2 (7 bases). This CDR3 comprises 16 residues. Trimming removed 4 bases from V and 4 bases from J, with 21 bases in between. CDR1 and CDR2 from the germline V gene are SGHRS and YFSETQ. The CDR3 bases are TGCGCCAGCAGCACCAGCGTCGGGGGGCTCCTGTACGAGCAGTACTTC. Its translation: CASSTSVGGLLYEQYF. The full variable domain, completed using reference TRBV5-1 and TRBJ2-7, is KAGVTQTPRYLIKTRGQQVTLSCSPISGHRSVSWYQQTPGQGLQFLFEYFSETQRNKGNFPGRFSGRQFSNSRSEMNVSTLELGDSALYLCASSTSVGGLLYEQYFGPGTRLTVT.

Here the CDR3 DNA reads TGCGCCAGCAGCTTGGTAGGGGGCGTAGGGAACACTGAAGCTTTCTTT. It specifies CASSLVGGVGNTEAFF. The J gene is TRBJ1-1, the V gene TRBV5-1, with 7 bases lining up with TRBD1. V dropped 0 bases and J dropped 1; count of bases not matched to a gene: 6. This CDR3 is built from 16 residues. Germline V CDR1 and CDR2: SGHRS, YFSETQ. The variable domain in full, completed from reference TRBV5-1 and TRBJ1-1, reads KAGVTQTPRYLIKTRGQQVTLSCSPISGHRSVSWYQQTPGQGLQFLFEYFSETQRNKGNFPGRFSGRQFSNSRSEMNVSTLELGDSALYLCASSLVGGVGNTEAFFGQGTRLTVV.